This is a list of T cell receptor beta chains from one sample in a study of T cells in Graves' hyperthyroidism and ophthalmopathy. TCRdb re-called the multiplex PCR reads with MiXCR, one entry per CDR3 protein. The profile shows a few hundred thousand distinct CDR3 sequences, about 20% of them singletons. The sample comprised blood. The receptors derive from a man aged 25 to 40 with Graves' ophthalmopathy. Both conserved end residues are part of each CDR3.

v_call	j_call	cdr3_aa
TRBV6-1	TRBJ1-1	CASSYSRTAGTEAFF
TRBV18	TRBJ2-5	CASSPPSKSQETQYF
TRBV19	TRBJ1-5	CASSPGDSWNQPQHF
TRBV20-1	TRBJ1-5	CSANSDGPGQPQHF
TRBV19	TRBJ2-1	CASSTRLYNEQFF
TRBV11-3	TRBJ1-2	CASSFPQGVSGYTF
TRBV5-1	TRBJ2-1	CASSSAGDGYNEQFF
TRBV5-1	TRBJ2-3	CASSLGIGSPTDTQYF
TRBV11-1	TRBJ1-1	CASSLMAGRNTEAFF
TRBV5-6	TRBJ1-4	CASSLVEARQTGSNEKLFF
TRBV2	TRBJ1-2	CASSAGTRLYGYTF
TRBV7-8	TRBJ2-6	CASSSRALGANVLTF
TRBV2	TRBJ1-5	CASSYGQAGQPQHF
TRBV20-1	TRBJ1-2	CSAAGTGRAGGGYTF
TRBV19	TRBJ1-1	CASSIVRESEAFF
TRBV12-3/TRBV12-4	TRBJ1-5	CASSFGRTSNQPQHF
TRBV18	TRBJ2-7	CASSPPTRRSYEQYF
TRBV5-8	TRBJ1-4	CASSLVVFSGSTNEKLFF
TRBV20-1	TRBJ1-2	CSARVGTGYTF
TRBV27	TRBJ1-5	CASSLGRGGQPQHF
TRBV5-1	TRBJ1-3	CASSLGTGGYSGNTIYF
TRBV30	TRBJ1-2	CAWSVGTGQGYTF
TRBV2	TRBJ1-1	CASRGRLGGTEAFF
TRBV5-1	TRBJ1-4	CASRQGPGEKLFF
TRBV6-5	TRBJ2-1	CASSYLANNEQFF
TRBV20-1	TRBJ1-6	CSAREGGLGSPLHF
TRBV7-2	TRBJ2-5	CASSLGARGETQYF
TRBV6-1	TRBJ2-7	CASSRVRAGGPHEQYF
TRBV7-9	TRBJ2-5	CASSNWGVQETQYF
TRBV10-3	TRBJ2-1	CAIGGMGNEQFF
TRBV13	TRBJ2-5	CASSSGGPAVQYF
TRBV7-9	TRBJ2-7	CASSFSGRPYEQYF